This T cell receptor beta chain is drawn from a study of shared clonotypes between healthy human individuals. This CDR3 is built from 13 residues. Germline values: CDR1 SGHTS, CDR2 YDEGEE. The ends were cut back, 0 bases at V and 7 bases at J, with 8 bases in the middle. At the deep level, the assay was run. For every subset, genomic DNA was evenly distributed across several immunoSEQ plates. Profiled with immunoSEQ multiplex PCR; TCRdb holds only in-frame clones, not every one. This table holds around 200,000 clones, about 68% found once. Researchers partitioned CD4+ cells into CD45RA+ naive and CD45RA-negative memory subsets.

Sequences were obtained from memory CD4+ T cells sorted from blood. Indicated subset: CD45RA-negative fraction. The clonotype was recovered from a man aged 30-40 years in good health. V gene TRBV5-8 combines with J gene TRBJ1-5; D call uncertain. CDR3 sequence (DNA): TGTGCCAGCAGCTTGGTCCTTACCCAGCCCCAGCATTTT. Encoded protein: CASSLVLTQPQHF.